The present entry profiles one TCR beta chain with its context. One end of the junction does not line up with germline, which may come from a read error. The sample contains more than one DNA sequence encoding this CDR3. TCRdb keeps only in-frame clones here, not all; method: immunoSEQ multiplex PCR. The repertoire holds 100,000 or so clones, with 91% as singletons. The data stem from a study of T cell changes during pregnancy in multiple sclerosis. The receptor's source is a female donor with multiple sclerosis, enrolled in a pregnancy study. The starting material was peripheral blood, obtained in the second trimester of pregnancy.

For the CDR3, the DNA is TGTGCTAGCAGCCCGGGACAGGGTTTATACGAGCAGTACTTC. Its translation: CASSPGQGLYEQYF. The rearrangement links TRBV7-7 to TRBJ2-7; 9 bases align to TRBD1. Germline CDR1 SSHAT, CDR2 FNYEAQ (reference sequence). The CDR3 length is 14 residues.